Listed below are T cell receptor beta chains from one sample, sequenced in a study of neurological immune-mediated disorders. Each CDR3 protein is one row after TCRdb ran MiXCR on the 5' RACE reads. The sample yields 50,000 or so distinct CDR3 sequences, about 25% seen once. Sequencing was carried out using PBMCs. The receptor set was obtained from a woman aged 70-85 years in good health. Each CDR3 is given with its conserved first and last residue. D genes are given only for firm matches. Clone size, where shown, is once, few, many, or a class for clones that have expanded.

V gene	clone size	J gene	D gene	CDR3 DNA	CDR3 protein
TRBV5-5	many	TRBJ2-5	NA	TGTGCCAGCAGCCTCGCCGGGAACCGCCAAGAGACCCAGTACTTC	CASSLAGNRQETQYF
TRBV20-1	many	TRBJ2-1	NA	TGCAGTGCTAGAGGGGGACGGACTATGGATGAGCAGTTCTTC	CSARGGRTMDEQFF
TRBV5-1	large	TRBJ1-4	TRBD1	TGCGCCAGCAGCCCACAGGGGCCCCCTAATGAAAAACTGTTTTTT	CASSPQGPPNEKLFF
TRBV6-4	NA	TRBJ2-1	NA	TGTGCCAGCAGTGACAGAGCTCTTTTTGCGGGGGAGCAGTTCTTC	CASSDRALFAGEQFF
TRBV5-1	many	TRBJ2-1	NA	TGCGCCAGCAGCTTGGGTGCGGGGCCCGGGGATGAGCAGTTCTTC	CASSLGAGPGDEQFF
TRBV7-2	many	TRBJ2-5	NA	TGTGCCAGCAGCTACCAGGGCTGGCAAGAGACCCAGTACTTC	CASSYQGWQETQYF
TRBV7-2	many	TRBJ2-3	TRBD2	TGTGCCAGCAGCCGGACTAGCGGCACAGATACGCAGTATTTT	CASSRTSGTDTQYF
TRBV12-3/TRBV12-4	many	TRBJ2-3	TRBD1	TGTGCCAGCAGCCAAGGACAGGGCACAGATACGCAGTATTTT	CASSQGQGTDTQYF
TRBV11-2	many	TRBJ1-5	NA	TGTGCCAGCAGCTTGGGGGAGGCTCAGCCCCAGCATTTT	CASSLGEAQPQHF
TRBV7-8	NA	TRBJ2-5	NA	TGTGCCAGCAGAACCGCTCCAGGGGTGTGGGAGACCCATTACTTC	CASRTAPGVWETHYF
TRBV20-1	many	TRBJ2-1	NA	TGCAGTGCTAGAGGGGGGAGAGGCGTTAATGAGCAGTTCTTC	CSARGGRGVNEQFF
TRBV5-1	many	TRBJ2-7	NA	TGCGCCAGCAGCTTGCGGGCCAGTCGGTCCTACGAGCAGTACTTC	CASSLRASRSYEQYF
TRBV6-5	once	TRBJ1-5	NA	TGTGCCAGCAGTCAAGGTGGTGGCAGGGGCCGAATCAATCAGCCCCAGCATTTT	CASSQGGGRGRINQPQHF
TRBV6-4	few	TRBJ1-1	NA	TGTGCCAGCAGTGACTCGCCGGAGGGGGACACTGAAGCTTTCTTT	CASSDSPEGDTEAFF
TRBV20-1	many	TRBJ2-2	NA	TGCAGTGCTAGTGCTAACACCGGGGAGCTGTTTTTT	CSASANTGELFF
TRBV7-2	NA	TRBJ2-7	NA	TGTGCCAGCAGCTTAGGCAGGGGCGCGTCCTACGAGCAGTACTTC	CASSLGRGASYEQYF
TRBV7-9	many	TRBJ2-7	TRBD2	TGTGCCAGCAGAACAACGAGGTCGACTAGCGGGAGGGTCGAGCAGTACTTC	CASRTTRSTSGRVEQYF
TRBV5-1	many	TRBJ2-7	NA	TGCGCCAGCAGCCCTCAATCTGGGGCTGGCCACGAGCAGTACTTC	CASSPQSGAGHEQYF
TRBV5-1	NA	TRBJ1-3	TRBD1	TGCGCCAGCAGCTCCGGGACAGGGGACCTCTCTGGAAACACCATATATTTT	CASSSGTGDLSGNTIYF
TRBV5-1	few	TRBJ2-7	TRBD2	TGCGCCAGCAGCCGGGGGACTAGCGGGAGTTCGCCCTACGAGCAGTACTTC	CASSRGTSGSSPYEQYF
TRBV4-3	many	TRBJ1-1	NA	TGCGCCAGCAGCCAAGATCGGGCGGCCCACACTGAAGCTTTCTTT	CASSQDRAAHTEAFF
TRBV7-9	many	TRBJ2-1	TRBD2	TGTGCCAGCAGCCTCGGACTAGCGGGAGTCGAGCAGTTCTTC	CASSLGLAGVEQFF
TRBV7-3	NA	TRBJ2-1	TRBD2	TGTGCCAGCAGCAAGACTAGCGGAGACTACAATGAGCAGTTCTTC	CASSKTSGDYNEQFF
TRBV28	many	TRBJ1-5	NA	TGTGCCAGCAGTTTACCAGGGAGCGGCCAGCCCCAGCATTTT	CASSLPGSGQPQHF
TRBV10-3	many	TRBJ1-2	NA	TGTGCCATCACCGCAGGGGACCATGGCTACACCTTC	CAITAGDHGYTF
TRBV11-3	many	TRBJ2-3	NA	TGTGCCAGCAGTCAACCGGGACTCATCACAGATACGCAGTATTTT	CASSQPGLITDTQYF
TRBV20-1	many	TRBJ2-1	TRBD2	TGCAGTGCTGGGATAGCGGGAAGCGGCAATGAGCAGTTCTTC	CSAGIAGSGNEQFF